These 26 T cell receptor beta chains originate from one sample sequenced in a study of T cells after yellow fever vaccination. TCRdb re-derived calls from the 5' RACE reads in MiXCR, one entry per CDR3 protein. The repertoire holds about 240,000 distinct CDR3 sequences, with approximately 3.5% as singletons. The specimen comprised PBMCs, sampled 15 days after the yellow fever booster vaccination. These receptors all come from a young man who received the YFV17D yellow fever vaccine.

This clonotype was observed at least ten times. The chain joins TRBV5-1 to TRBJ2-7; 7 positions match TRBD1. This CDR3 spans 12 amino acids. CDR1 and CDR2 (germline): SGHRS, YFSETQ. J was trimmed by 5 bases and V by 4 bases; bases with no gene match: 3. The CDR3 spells CASSPDRDEQYF. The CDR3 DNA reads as TGCGCCAGCAGCCCTGACAGGGACGAGCAGTACTTC.

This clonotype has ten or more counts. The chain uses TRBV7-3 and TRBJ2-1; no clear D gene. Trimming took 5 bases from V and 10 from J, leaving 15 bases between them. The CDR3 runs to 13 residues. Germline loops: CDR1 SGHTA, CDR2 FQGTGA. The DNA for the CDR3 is TGTGCCAGCAGCATTGACCGGGCCAAAGAGCAGTTCTTC. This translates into CASSIDRAKEQFF.

Here the CDR3 reads CASSQRLNRGTGGYTF. CDR3 nucleotides: TGTGCCAGCAGCCAAAGGTTAAACAGGGGAACAGGAGGCTACACCTTC. The V gene is TRBV14, the J gene TRBJ1-2; 7 bases are a match to TRBD1. Germline CDR1 SGHDN, CDR2 FVKESK. V gave up 2 bases and J gave up 8 bases; unmatched junction bases: 14. The CDR3 is 16 amino acids.

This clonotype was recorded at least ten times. CDR3 nucleotide sequence: TGTGCCAGCAGAGGACAGGGGGATAGTCAGCCCCAGCATTTT. Its translation is CASRGQGDSQPQHF. The rearrangement joins TRBV12-3 or TRBV12-4 to TRBJ1-5; TRBD1 aligns across 10 bases. Trimming took 6 bases from V and 6 from J; bases not matched to a gene: 5. The CDR3 consists of 14 residues.

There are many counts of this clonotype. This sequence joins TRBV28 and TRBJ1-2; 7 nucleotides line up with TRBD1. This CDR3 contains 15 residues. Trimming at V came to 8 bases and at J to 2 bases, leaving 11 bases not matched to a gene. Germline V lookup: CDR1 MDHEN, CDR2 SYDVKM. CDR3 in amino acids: CASGGGRGRNYGYTF. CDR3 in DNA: TGTGCCAGCGGGGGGGGCAGGGGGAGGAACTATGGCTACACCTTC.

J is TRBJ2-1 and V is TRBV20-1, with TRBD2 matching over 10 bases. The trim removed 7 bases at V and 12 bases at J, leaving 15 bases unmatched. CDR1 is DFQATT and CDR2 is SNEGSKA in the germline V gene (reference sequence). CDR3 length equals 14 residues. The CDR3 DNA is TGCAGTGTCACCCGTGGTAGCGGGGGGAGGGTGCAGTTCTTC. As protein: CSVTRGSGGRVQFF.

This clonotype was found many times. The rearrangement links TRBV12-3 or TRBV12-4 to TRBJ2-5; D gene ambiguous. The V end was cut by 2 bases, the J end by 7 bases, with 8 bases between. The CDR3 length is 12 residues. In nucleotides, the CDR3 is TGTGCCAGCAGTTTATCCCATGGGACCCAGTACTTC. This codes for CASSLSHGTQYF.

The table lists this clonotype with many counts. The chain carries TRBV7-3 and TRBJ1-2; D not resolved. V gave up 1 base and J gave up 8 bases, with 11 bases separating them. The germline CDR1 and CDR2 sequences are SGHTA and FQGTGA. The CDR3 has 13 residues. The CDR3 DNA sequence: TGTGCCAGCAGCTTAAACTCGAGGGAGGGCTACACCTTC. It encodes CASSLNSREGYTF.

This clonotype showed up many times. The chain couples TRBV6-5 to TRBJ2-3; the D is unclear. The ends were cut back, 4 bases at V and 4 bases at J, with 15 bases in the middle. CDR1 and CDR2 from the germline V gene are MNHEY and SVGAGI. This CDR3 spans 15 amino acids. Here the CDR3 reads CASSWVGGNPDTQYF. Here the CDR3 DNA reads TGTGCCAGCAGTTGGGTCGGTGGGAACCCAGATACGCAGTATTTT.

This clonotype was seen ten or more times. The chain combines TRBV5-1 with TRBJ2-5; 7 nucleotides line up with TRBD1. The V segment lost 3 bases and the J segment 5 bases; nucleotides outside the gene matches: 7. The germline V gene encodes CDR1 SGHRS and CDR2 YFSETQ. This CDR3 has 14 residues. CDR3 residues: CASSSRDRLETQYF. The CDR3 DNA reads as TGCGCCAGCAGCTCCCGGGACAGATTGGAGACCCAGTACTTC.

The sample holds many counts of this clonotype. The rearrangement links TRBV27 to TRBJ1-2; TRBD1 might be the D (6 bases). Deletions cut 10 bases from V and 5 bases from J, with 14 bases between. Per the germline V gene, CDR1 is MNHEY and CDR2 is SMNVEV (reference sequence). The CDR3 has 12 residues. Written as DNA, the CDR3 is TGTGCCACCAGGGGTCGGAGTTATGGCTACACCTTC. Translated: CATRGRSYGYTF.

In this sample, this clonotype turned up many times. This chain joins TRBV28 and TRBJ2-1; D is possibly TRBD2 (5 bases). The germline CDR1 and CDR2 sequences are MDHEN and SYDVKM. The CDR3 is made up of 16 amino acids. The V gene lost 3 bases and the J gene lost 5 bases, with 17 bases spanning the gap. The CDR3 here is CASSFIRGLENNEQFF. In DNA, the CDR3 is TGTGCCAGCAGTTTTATTCGGGGTCTAGAAAACAATGAGCAGTTCTTC.

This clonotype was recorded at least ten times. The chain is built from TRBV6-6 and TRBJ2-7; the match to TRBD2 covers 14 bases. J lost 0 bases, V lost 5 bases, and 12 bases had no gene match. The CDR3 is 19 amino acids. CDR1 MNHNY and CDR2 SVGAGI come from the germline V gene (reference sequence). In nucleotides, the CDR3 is TGTGCCAGCAGTACCCCCGGGACTAGCGGGGGCCTGAGCTCCTACGAGCAGTACTTC. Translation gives CASSTPGTSGGLSSYEQYF.

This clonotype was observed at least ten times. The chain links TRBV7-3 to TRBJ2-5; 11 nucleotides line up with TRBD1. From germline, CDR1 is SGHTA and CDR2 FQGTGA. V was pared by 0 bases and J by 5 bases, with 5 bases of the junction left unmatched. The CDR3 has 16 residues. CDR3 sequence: CASSLTGTGGVETQYF. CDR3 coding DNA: TGTGCCAGCAGCTTAACGGGGACAGGGGGAGTCGAGACCCAGTACTTC.

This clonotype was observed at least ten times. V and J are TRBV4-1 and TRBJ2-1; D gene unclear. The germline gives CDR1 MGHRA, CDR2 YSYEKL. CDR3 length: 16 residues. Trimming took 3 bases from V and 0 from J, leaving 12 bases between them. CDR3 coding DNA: TGCGCCAGCAGCCAGGTAAACATCGTCTCCTACAATGAGCAGTTCTTC. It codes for CASSQVNIVSYNEQFF.

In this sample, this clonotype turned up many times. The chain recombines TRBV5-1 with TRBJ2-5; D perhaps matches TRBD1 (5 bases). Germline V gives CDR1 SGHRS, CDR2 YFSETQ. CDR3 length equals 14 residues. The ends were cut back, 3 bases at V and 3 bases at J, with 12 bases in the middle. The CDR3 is CASSWGPTEETQYF. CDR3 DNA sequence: TGCGCCAGCAGCTGGGGCCCGACAGAAGAGACCCAGTACTTC.

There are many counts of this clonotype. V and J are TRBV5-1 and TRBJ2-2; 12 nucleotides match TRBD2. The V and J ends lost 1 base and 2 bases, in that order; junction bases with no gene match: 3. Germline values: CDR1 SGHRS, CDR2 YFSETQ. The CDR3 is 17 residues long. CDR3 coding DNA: TGCGCCAGCAGCTTGACTAGCGGGGGGTTTAACACCGGGGAGCTGTTTTTT. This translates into CASSLTSGGFNTGELFF.

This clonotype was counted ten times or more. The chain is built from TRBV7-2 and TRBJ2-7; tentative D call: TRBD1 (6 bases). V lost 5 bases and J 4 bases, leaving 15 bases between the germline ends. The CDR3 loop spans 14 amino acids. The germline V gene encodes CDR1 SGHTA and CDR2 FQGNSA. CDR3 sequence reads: CASSHLDRGYEQYF. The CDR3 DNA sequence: TGTGCCAGCAGCCACCTGGACAGAGGATACGAGCAGTACTTC.

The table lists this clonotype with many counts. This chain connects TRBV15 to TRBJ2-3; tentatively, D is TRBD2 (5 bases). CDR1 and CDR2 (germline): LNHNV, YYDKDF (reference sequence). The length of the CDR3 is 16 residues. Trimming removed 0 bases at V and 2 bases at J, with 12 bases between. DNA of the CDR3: TGTGCCACCAGCAGAGATGAAGGGAGAGTCACAGATACGCAGTATTTT. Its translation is CATSRDEGRVTDTQYF.

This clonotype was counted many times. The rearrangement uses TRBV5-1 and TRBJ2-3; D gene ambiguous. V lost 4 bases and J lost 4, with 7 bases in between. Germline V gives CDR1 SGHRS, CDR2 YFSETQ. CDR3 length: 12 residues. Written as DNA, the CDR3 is TGCGCCAGCAGCGGCGGCGCAGATACGCAGTATTTT. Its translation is CASSGGADTQYF.

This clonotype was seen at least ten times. The CDR3 sequence: CASSPYDRTYTEAFF. The CDR3 DNA follows: TGTGCCAGCTCACCATACGACAGAACCTACACTGAAGCTTTCTTT. The chain recombines TRBV18 with TRBJ1-1; D may be TRBD1 (5 bases). V lost 2 bases and J lost 3, with 13 bases in between. Germline V gene sequence: CDR1 KGHSH, CDR2 LQKENI. The CDR3 contains 15 residues.

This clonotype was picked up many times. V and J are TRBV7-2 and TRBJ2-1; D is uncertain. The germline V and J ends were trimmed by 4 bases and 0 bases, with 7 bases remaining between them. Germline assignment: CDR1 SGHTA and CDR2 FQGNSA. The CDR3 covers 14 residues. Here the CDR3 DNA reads TGTGCCAGCAGCTCACAGCTCTCCTACAATGAGCAGTTCTTC. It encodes CASSSQLSYNEQFF.

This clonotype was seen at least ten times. The CDR3 DNA follows: TGTGCCAGCAGTGGAGGGGACAGATCCTACGAGCAGTACTTC. Its translation: CASSGGDRSYEQYF. This rearrangement joins TRBV13 to TRBJ2-7; D is possibly TRBD1 (7 bases). Trimming took off 6 bases at V and 1 base at J, with 13 bases between the two ends. CDR1 is PRHDT, CDR2 FYEKMQ, per germline (reference sequence). This CDR3 is built from 14 residues. The full variable domain, completed using reference TRBV13 and TRBJ2-7, is AAGVIQSPRHLIKEKRETATLKCYPIPRHDTVYWYQQGPGQDPQFLISFYEKMQSDKGSIPDRFSAQQFSDYHSELNMSSLELGDSALYFCASSGGDRSYEQYFGPGTRLTVT.

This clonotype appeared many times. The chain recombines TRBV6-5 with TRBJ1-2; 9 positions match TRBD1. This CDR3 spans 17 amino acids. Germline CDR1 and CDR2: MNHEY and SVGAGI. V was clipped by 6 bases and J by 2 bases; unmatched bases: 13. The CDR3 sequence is CASSKPGQGLSNYGYTF. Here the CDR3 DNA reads TGTGCCAGCAGCAAACCAGGACAGGGGTTGTCGAACTATGGCTACACCTTC.

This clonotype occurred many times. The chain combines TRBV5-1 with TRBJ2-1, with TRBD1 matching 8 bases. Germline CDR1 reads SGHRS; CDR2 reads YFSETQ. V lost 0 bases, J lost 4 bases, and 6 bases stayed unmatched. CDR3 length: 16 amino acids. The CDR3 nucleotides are TGCGCCAGCAGCTTGGCCTTGGACAGGGTTTACAATGAGCAGTTCTTC. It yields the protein CASSLALDRVYNEQFF.

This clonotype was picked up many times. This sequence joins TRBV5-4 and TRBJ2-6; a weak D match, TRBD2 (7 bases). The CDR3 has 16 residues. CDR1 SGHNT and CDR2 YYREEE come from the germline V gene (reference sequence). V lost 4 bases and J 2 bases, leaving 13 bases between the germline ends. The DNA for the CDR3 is TGTGCCAGCAGCCTGGGGGGGGGCGCTGGGGCCAACGTCCTGACTTTC. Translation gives CASSLGGGAGANVLTF.